One sample yielded the 25 T cell receptor beta chains listed below, sequenced in a study of response to subunit inactivated influenza vaccine. TCRdb independently ran MiXCR on the RT-PCR reads; one entry per CDR3 protein. This sample has around 710,000 distinct CDR3 sequences, with over 11% found just once. The specimen comprised PBMCs from blood, sampled 14 to 15 days before vaccination. The receptors derive from a man over 45 who received an inactivated influenza vaccine.

This clonotype has more than one count but fewer than ten. The chain uses TRBV19 and TRBJ2-7; D assignment may be TRBD1 or TRBD2 (5 bases each). This CDR3 region has 13 residues. V was shortened by 5 bases and J by 2 bases, with 10 bases between the two germline ends. Germline V lookup: CDR1 LNHDA, CDR2 SQIVND (reference sequence). The CDR3: CASSWDGPYEQYF. The CDR3 DNA follows: TGTGCCAGTAGTTGGGACGGCCCCTACGAGCAGTACTTC.

The chain employs TRBV28 and TRBJ2-1, with 7 bases lining up with TRBD1. Trimming cost V 6 bases and J 10 bases; bases outside gene matches: 3. Germline V lookup: CDR1 MDHEN, CDR2 SYDVKM. The CDR3 has 11 amino acids. CDR3 region: CASRVQGEQFF. Written as DNA, the CDR3 is TGTGCCAGCAGAGTACAGGGGGAGCAGTTCTTC. The complete variable domain, with remaining parts taken from reference TRBV28 and TRBJ2-1, reads DVKVTQSSRYLVKRTGEKVFLECVQDMDHENMFWYRQDPGLGLRLIYFSYDVKMKEKGDIPEGYSVSREKKERFSLILESASTNQTSMYLCASRVQGEQFFGPGTRLTVL.

This clonotype appeared many times. This rearrangement joins TRBV20-1 to TRBJ2-7; 9 bases line up with TRBD1. Trimming cost V 5 bases and J 5 bases; bases outside gene matches: 10. The CDR3 runs 14 residues. The germline V gene has CDR1 DFQATT and CDR2 SNEGSKA (reference sequence). As DNA, the CDR3 is TGCAGTGCTCCCCGGGACAGGGCTCTCGACGAGCAGTACTTC. Translated, it gives CSAPRDRALDEQYF.

This clonotype was observed a handful of times. The V and J genes are TRBV29-1 and TRBJ2-1; D call uncertain. CDR3 length equals 12 residues. The V gene's germline CDR1 is SQVTM and CDR2 ANQGSEA. Trimming left V 3 bases short and J 6 bases short, with 9 bases between. CDR3 DNA: TGCAGCGTTGACCTAGGGTTCAATGAGCAGTTCTTC. Translated: CSVDLGFNEQFF.

This chain links TRBV20-1 with TRBJ1-1; 9 bases match TRBD1. There are 15 residues in the CDR3. V was pared by 2 bases and J by 5 bases, with 9 bases of the junction left unmatched. Germline loops: CDR1 DFQATT, CDR2 SNEGSKA (reference sequence). CDR3: CSARPETGGRTEAFF. The CDR3 nucleotides read TGCAGTGCTAGACCTGAGACAGGGGGGAGGACTGAAGCTTTCTTT.

This clonotype was seen a handful of times. The V call is TRBV28, the J call TRBJ2-1; TRBD2 matches 8 bases. Germline lookup yields CDR1 MDHEN and CDR2 SYDVKM. V lost 4 bases and J lost 7; bases outside the gene matches: 12. The CDR3 has 16 amino acids. The DNA of the CDR3 is TGTGCCAGCAGTTCCTACTGGGGGACTAGTTTTAATGAGCAGTTCTTC. Its protein is CASSSYWGTSFNEQFF.

The chain couples TRBV12-3 or TRBV12-4 to TRBJ1-3; D unclear. The CDR3 runs 15 residues. With 6 bases removed from V and 0 bases from J, the gap between germline ends came to 12 bases. CDR3 in amino acids: CASSQTPGSGNTIYF. DNA of the CDR3: TGTGCCAGCAGCCAAACCCCGGGCTCTGGAAACACCATATATTTT.

V gene TRBV5-1 combines with J gene TRBJ2-7; D not resolved. Germline CDR1 is SGHRS and CDR2 is YFSETQ. Trimming took off 0 bases at V and 2 bases at J, with 18 bases between the two ends. The CDR3 spans 17 residues. The CDR3 region has the DNA TGCGCCAGCAGCTTGGCCTCCTCGGCTCTACCCACCTACGAGCAGTACTTC. Translating it yields CASSLASSALPTYEQYF.

Concerning this clonotype: The junction shows a germline mismatch at one end, possibly a read error. The rearrangement joins TRBV20-1 to TRBJ2-5; TRBD2 is a possible D gene (6 bases). Germline CDR1 is DFQATT and CDR2 is SNEGSKA (reference sequence). This CDR3 has 15 residues. In nucleotides, the CDR3 is TGCTGTGCTACCCCCCTGGGGGGTTACCAAGAGACCCAGTACTTC. Amino acids: CCATPLGGYQETQYF.

V gene TRBV5-1 combines with J gene TRBJ2-5; D might be TRBD1 or TRBD2, each matching 7 bases. CDR1 and CDR2 from the germline V gene are SGHRS and YFSETQ. Trimming pared 4 bases from V and 2 bases from J, leaving 15 bases between. The CDR3 is 15 residues long. DNA for the CDR3: TGCGCCAGCAGCGGGGGGGGACAGCCTCAAGAGACCCAGTACTTC. Its translation is CASSGGGQPQETQYF. Full variable domain (missing parts from reference TRBV5-1 and TRBJ2-5): KAGVTQTPRYLIKTRGQQVTLSCSPISGHRSVSWYQQTPGQGLQFLFEYFSETQRNKGNFPGRFSGRQFSNSRSEMNVSTLELGDSALYLCASSGGGQPQETQYFGPGTRLLVL.

The chain has TRBV3-1 and TRBJ2-7; D uncertain. There are 12 residues in the CDR3. Germline CDR1 is LGHDT and CDR2 is YNNKEL (reference sequence). V was clipped by 1 base and J by 6 bases, with 7 bases between them. CDR3 DNA: TGTGCCAGCAGCCAAGGTTTCGCCGAGCAGTACTTC. Protein sequence: CASSQGFAEQYF.

The chain has TRBV7-9 and TRBJ2-2; TRBD2 matches 12 bases. After removal of 6 bases from V and 6 bases from J, the junction contained 8 bases not matched to a gene. The germline V gene encodes CDR1 SEHNR and CDR2 FQNEAQ (reference sequence). The CDR3 has 16 residues. CDR3 amino acids: CASSLGLAGKSGELFF. The CDR3 nucleotides read TGTGCCAGCAGTCTAGGACTAGCGGGAAAGTCCGGGGAGCTGTTTTTT.

This clonotype was found a few times. This sequence joins TRBV7-2 and TRBJ1-5, with 7 bases matching TRBD1. The length of the CDR3 is 13 residues. V was pared by 5 bases and J by 5 bases, with 3 bases of the junction left unmatched. Germline CDR1 and CDR2: SGHTA and FQGNSA. DNA for the CDR3: TGTGCCAGCAGCACCGACAGGGATCAGCCCCAGCATTTT. The encoded protein is CASSTDRDQPQHF.

The chain uses TRBV5-1 and TRBJ2-2; TRBD2 agrees at 7 bases. J gave up 5 bases and V 4 bases, and 11 bases lay outside the gene matches. Germline CDR1 is SGHRS and CDR2 is YFSETQ. The CDR3 is made up of 16 amino acids. The CDR3 here is CASSPRTSGGTGELFF. The CDR3 DNA follows: TGCGCCAGCAGCCCAAGGACTAGTGGAGGTACCGGGGAGCTGTTTTTT.

This clonotype was found a few times. The chain is built from TRBV15 and TRBJ2-1; D possibly corresponds to TRBD2 (5 bases). V lost 5 bases to trimming and J lost 9 bases, with 20 bases between them. The length of the CDR3 is 15 residues. From germline, CDR1 is LNHNV and CDR2 YYDKDF (reference sequence). CDR3 sequence reads: CATSPRRFALGEQFF. As DNA, the CDR3 is TGTGCCACCAGCCCCCGGAGGTTCGCCTTGGGTGAGCAGTTCTTC.

The table lists this clonotype with many counts. This chain joins TRBV7-9 and TRBJ1-1, with 7 bases identical to TRBD1. With V trimmed by 2 bases and J by 1 base, 1 base remained unmatched. Germline V gives CDR1 SEHNR, CDR2 FQNEAQ (reference sequence). The CDR3 length is 14 residues. This CDR3 reads CASSLRTGNTEAFF. In nucleotides, the CDR3 is TGTGCCAGCAGCTTAAGGACAGGGAACACTGAAGCTTTCTTT.

This CDR3 reads CASSQVLAGRETQYF. The CDR3, as DNA: TGCGCCAGCAGCCAAGTACTAGCGGGGCGGGAGACCCAGTACTTC. V gene TRBV4-1 combines with J gene TRBJ2-5, with 10 bases matching TRBD2. The CDR3 is 15 amino acids. CDR1 is MGHRA and CDR2 is YSYEKL in the germline V gene. The V and J ends lost 1 base and 5 bases, in that order; junction bases with no gene match: 4.

The rearrangement links TRBV24-1 to TRBJ2-7; TRBD2 matches 15 bases. Germline V gene sequence: CDR1 KGHDR, CDR2 SFDVKD. The CDR3 has 16 residues. Trimming removed 5 bases from V and 6 bases from J; junction bases left unmatched: 7. The CDR3 DNA is TGTGCCACCAGTGGCCGAGGGACTAGCGGGAGGATCGAGCAGTACTTC. Protein sequence: CATSGRGTSGRIEQYF.

The V gene is TRBV5-1, the J gene TRBJ2-1; TRBD1 is a possible D gene (5 bases). With 0 bases removed from V and 5 bases from J, the gap between germline ends came to 12 bases. Germline V gene sequence: CDR1 SGHRS, CDR2 YFSETQ. The CDR3 runs 15 residues. The CDR3 is CASSLVQGPHNEQFF. CDR3 in DNA: TGCGCCAGCAGCTTGGTGCAGGGCCCTCACAATGAGCAGTTCTTC. Full variable domain (outside the CDR3, taken from reference TRBV5-1 and TRBJ2-1): KAGVTQTPRYLIKTRGQQVTLSCSPISGHRSVSWYQQTPGQGLQFLFEYFSETQRNKGNFPGRFSGRQFSNSRSEMNVSTLELGDSALYLCASSLVQGPHNEQFFGPGTRLTVL.

At least ten counts were recorded for this clonotype. V and J are TRBV12-3 or TRBV12-4 and TRBJ2-2; no clear D gene. The germline V and J ends were trimmed by 1 base and 5 bases, with 5 bases remaining between them. The CDR3 is 13 amino acids. CDR3 residues: CASSLDPTGELFF. Here the CDR3 DNA reads TGTGCCAGCAGTTTAGACCCAACCGGGGAGCTGTTTTTT.

The chain couples TRBV15 to TRBJ2-7; D is perhaps TRBD1 or TRBD2 (5 bases each). Germline V CDR1 and CDR2: LNHNV, YYDKDF (reference sequence). The V end was cut by 0 bases, the J end by 7 bases, with 13 bases between. The CDR3 runs 14 residues. DNA of the CDR3: TGTGCCACCAGCAGAGATCGAGGGGTGGGGGAGCAGTACTTC. Translation: CATSRDRGVGEQYF.

In its sample, this clonotype was seen many times. The rearrangement joins TRBV5-6 to TRBJ2-2, with 12 bases fitting TRBD2. V lost 2 bases and J lost 4; bases outside the gene matches: 3. In germline, CDR1 is SGHDT, CDR2 YYEEEE. There are 16 residues in the CDR3. The CDR3 nucleotides are TGTGCCAGCAGCTTCGGACTAGCGGGACTCACCGGGGAGCTGTTTTTT. It specifies CASSFGLAGLTGELFF.

This clonotype was recorded a few times. The chain uses TRBV12-3 or TRBV12-4 and TRBJ1-4, with D hard to call. V lost 6 bases and J 0 bases, leaving 5 bases between the germline ends. This CDR3 has 13 amino acids. The CDR3 coding sequence is TGTGCCAGCAGAGGAACAACTAATGAAAAACTGTTTTTT. This sequence encodes CASRGTTNEKLFF.

The chain recombines TRBV28 with TRBJ2-2; unclear D gene. The CDR3 has 13 residues. V gave up 6 bases and J gave up 1 base, with 6 bases separating them. Germline lookup yields CDR1 MDHEN and CDR2 SYDVKM. CDR3 nucleotides: TGTGCCAGCAGACTCCTGAACACCGGGGAGCTGTTTTTT. It yields the protein CASRLLNTGELFF. Filled out from reference TRBV28 and TRBJ2-2, the complete variable domain reads DVKVTQSSRYLVKRTGEKVFLECVQDMDHENMFWYRQDPGLGLRLIYFSYDVKMKEKGDIPEGYSVSREKKERFSLILESASTNQTSMYLCASRLLNTGELFFGEGSRLTVL.

This clonotype was seen repeatedly, ten times or more. This chain links TRBV15 with TRBJ2-3; 10 nucleotides line up with TRBD2. The V and J ends lost 2 bases and 4 bases, in that order; junction bases with no gene match: 6. The CDR3 loop spans 16 amino acids. The V gene's germline CDR1 is LNHNV and CDR2 YYDKDF (reference sequence). The CDR3 DNA sequence: TGTGCCACCAGCAGAAAGAGCGGGGGGGCGGCAGATACGCAGTATTTT. Translated: CATSRKSGGAADTQYF.